The 22 T cell receptor beta chains reported below all come from one sample, sequenced in a study of blood T cell repertoires in COVID-19. The data were produced by immunoSEQ multiplex PCR, yet TCRdb's version contains in-frame clones alone and is incomplete. There are 40,000 to 50,000 clones in the sample; approximately 90% occur only once, and just over 3% lies in the top ten. Sequences were obtained from PBMCs or T cells enriched from blood (not recorded which). These receptors were obtained from a woman aged 45-59 years who had recovered from COVID-19.

V gene TRBV9 combines with J gene TRBJ2-6; 8 bases match TRBD1. J gave up 0 bases and V 0 bases, and 5 bases lay outside the gene matches. Germline CDR1 reads SGDLS; CDR2 reads YYNGEE. CDR3 size: 18 residues. The DNA for the CDR3 is TGTGCCAGCAGCGTAGAGGCAGGGGGCAGCTCTGGGGCCAACGTCCTGACTTTC. Translation: CASSVEAGGSSGANVLTF.

V usage is TRBV7-2 and J usage is TRBJ1-2, with D possibly being TRBD1 (6 bases). The CDR3 length is 14 residues. Trimming left V 4 bases short and J 2 bases short, with 11 bases between. The germline V gene has CDR1 SGHTA and CDR2 FQGNSA. CDR3 amino acids: CASSSRGGNYGYTF. The DNA for the CDR3 is TGTGCCAGCAGCTCCAGGGGCGGAAACTATGGCTACACCTTC.

This chain links TRBV5-8 with TRBJ1-3; 8 bases fit TRBD1. This CDR3 has 16 residues. CDR1 is SGHTS and CDR2 is YDEGEE in the germline V gene. Germline trimming cut 0 bases from V and 2 bases from J; bases unmatched to any gene: 4. As DNA, the CDR3 is TGTGCCAGCAGCTTGGGGGACAGGCCTACTGGAAACACCATATATTTT. It codes for CASSLGDRPTGNTIYF.

The rearrangement joins TRBV7-2 to TRBJ2-2; the D gene is possibly TRBD2 (6 bases). V dropped 5 bases and J dropped 4 bases, with 17 bases sitting between them. Germline assignment: CDR1 SGHTA and CDR2 FQGNSA. The CDR3 has 16 residues. Here the CDR3 DNA reads TGTGCCAGCAGCGCCCCGGGAGCGGAGGGCACCGGGGAGCTGTTTTTT. Amino acid sequence: CASSAPGAEGTGELFF.

This chain connects TRBV25-1 to TRBJ1-6, with 12 bases matching TRBD1. The germline CDR1 and CDR2 sequences are MGHDK and SYGVNS. The CDR3 loop spans 16 amino acids. V trimming: 3 bases; J trimming: 6 bases; junction bases outside the gene matches: 3. CDR3 nucleotides: TGTGCCAGCAGTGATAAGGGACAGGGGGCTAATTCACCCCTCCACTTT. Amino acids: CASSDKGQGANSPLHF. The complete variable domain, with remaining parts taken from reference TRBV25-1 and TRBJ1-6, reads EADIYQTPRYLVIGTGKKITLECSQTMGHDKMYWYQQDPGMELHLIHYSYGVNSTEKGDLSSESTVSRIRTEHFPLTLESARPSHTSQYLCASSDKGQGANSPLHFGNGTRLTVT.

J is TRBJ1-3 and V is TRBV5-1, with a possible D match to TRBD1 (5 bases). The CDR3 contains 13 residues. V was trimmed by 5 bases and J by 4 bases, leaving 10 bases between them. Germline loops: CDR1 SGHRS, CDR2 YFSETQ. The CDR3 protein is CASSATGGNTIYF. CDR3 bases: TGCGCCAGCAGTGCAACAGGAGGAAACACCATATATTTT.

This chain joins TRBV29-1 and TRBJ1-5; a weak D match, TRBD1 (5 bases). Germline values: CDR1 SQVTM, CDR2 ANQGSEA. This CDR3 is built from 12 residues. V was pared by 7 bases and J by 2 bases, with 9 bases between. CDR3 DNA: TGCAGCGCCGGGGGGGGCAATCAGCCCCAGCATTTT. It translates to CSAGGGNQPQHF.

The V call is TRBV30, the J call TRBJ2-6; D not resolved. Trimming left V 0 bases short and J 1 base short, with 10 bases between. The CDR3 spans 16 residues. Germline assignment: CDR1 GTSNPN and CDR2 SVGIG (reference sequence). The CDR3 nucleotides read TGTGCCTGGAGTGTAGGAGCCCTATCTGGGGCCAACGTCCTGACTTTC. It yields the protein CAWSVGALSGANVLTF.

The chain recombines TRBV28 with TRBJ1-2; 9 nucleotides line up with TRBD1. J was trimmed by 4 bases and V by 6 bases; bases with no gene match: 9. The CDR3 covers 15 residues. Germline V gene sequence: CDR1 MDHEN, CDR2 SYDVKM. Here the CDR3 reads CASSSGQGESYGYTF. CDR3 in DNA: TGTGCCAGCAGCTCGGGACAGGGCGAGTCCTATGGCTACACCTTC.

V usage is TRBV29-1 and J usage is TRBJ1-2; 8 bases align to TRBD1. CDR3 length: 12 amino acids. V was pared by 4 bases and J by 8 bases, with 6 bases of the junction left unmatched. Germline values: CDR1 SQVTM, CDR2 ANQGSEA. In DNA form, the CDR3 reads TGCAGCGTTGGGACAGGGAGGGACGGCTACACCTTC. It specifies CSVGTGRDGYTF.

This chain links TRBV18 with TRBJ1-4, with D maybe TRBD1 (5 bases). Germline V gene sequence: CDR1 KGHSH, CDR2 LQKENI. CDR3 length equals 17 residues. V lost 4 bases, J lost 4 bases, and 19 bases lay in between. The CDR3 DNA sequence: TGTGCCAGCTCACGCATCGGTTCGGGGGATCTTAATGAAAAACTGTTTTTT. This codes for CASSRIGSGDLNEKLFF.

The chain combines TRBV29-1 with TRBJ2-3; tentatively, D is TRBD2 (6 bases). Germline V gene lookup returns CDR1 SQVTM and CDR2 ANQGSEA. Deletions cut 4 bases from V and 2 bases from J, with 13 bases between. This CDR3 contains 14 residues. The CDR3 region has the DNA TGCAGCGTTGGAACTAGCTGGGACACAGATACGCAGTATTTT. This encodes CSVGTSWDTDTQYF.

V and J are TRBV13 and TRBJ2-1; 9 nucleotides agree with TRBD2. Trimming cost V 6 bases and J 4 bases; bases outside gene matches: 13. The CDR3 extends over 17 amino acids. The germline V gene encodes CDR1 PRHDT and CDR2 FYEKMQ (reference sequence). The CDR3 nucleotides read TGTGCCAGCAGACCGTGGGGCCAGCGGGAGGCTTACAATGAGCAGTTCTTC. This sequence encodes CASRPWGQREAYNEQFF. The full variable domain, in which reference TRBV13 and TRBJ2-1 provide the parts outside the CDR3, is AAGVIQSPRHLIKEKRETATLKCYPIPRHDTVYWYQQGPGQDPQFLISFYEKMQSDKGSIPDRFSAQQFSDYHSELNMSSLELGDSALYFCASRPWGQREAYNEQFFGPGTRLTVL.

This chain joins TRBV7-2 and TRBJ1-3; possibly TRBD1 for D (5 bases). Trimming cost V 5 bases and J 0 bases, with 11 bases left between them. The CDR3 spans 15 residues. The V gene's germline CDR1 is SGHTA and CDR2 FQGNSA. The CDR3 nucleotides read TGTGCCAGCAGCCAGACAGTGAGCTCTGGAAACACCATATATTTT. Its translation is CASSQTVSSGNTIYF.

The table lists this clone with a few counts. V and J are TRBV6-5 and TRBJ2-2, with 7 positions matching TRBD1. Trimming cost V 7 bases and J 6 bases; bases outside gene matches: 11. The length of the CDR3 is 15 residues. CDR1 and CDR2 (germline): MNHEY, SVGAGI. The CDR3 region has the DNA TGTGCCAGCATTCAAACAGGGGTCATCTCCGGGGAGCTGTTTTTT. This sequence encodes CASIQTGVISGELFF.

J is TRBJ1-2 and V is TRBV7-2; 7 nucleotides agree with TRBD1. The germline gives CDR1 SGHTA, CDR2 FQGNSA. After removal of 2 bases from V and 8 bases from J, the junction contained 8 bases not matched to a gene. This CDR3 region has 14 residues. The CDR3 DNA reads as TGTGCCAGCAGCTTATCAGGGGGTTGGTCGGGCTACACCTTC. The encoded protein is CASSLSGGWSGYTF.

This clone was seen a single time. The V and J genes are TRBV11-2 and TRBJ2-3, with 9 bases lining up with TRBD2. Looked up from germline, CDR1 is SGHAT and CDR2 is FQNNGV. The CDR3 contains 17 residues. J gave up 7 bases and V 5 bases, and 16 bases lay outside the gene matches. In DNA form, the CDR3 reads TGTGCCAGCAGCCTTAACCCATTAGCGGGAGTAGGAAATACGCAGTATTTT. Protein product: CASSLNPLAGVGNTQYF. The full variable domain, its missing parts supplied by reference TRBV11-2 and TRBJ2-3, is EAGVAQSPRYKIIEKRQSVAFWCNPISGHATLYWYQQILGQGPKLLIQFQNNGVVDDSQLPKDRFSAERLKGVDSTLKIQPAKLEDSAVYLCASSLNPLAGVGNTQYFGPGTRLTVL.

The sample holds one count of this clone. The gene calls are TRBV28 and TRBJ2-3, with D possibly TRBD2 on 6 matching bases. V was clipped by 2 bases and J by 0 bases, with 9 bases between them. The CDR3 totals 15 residues. Per the germline V gene, CDR1 is MDHEN and CDR2 is SYDVKM. The CDR3 protein is CASSLGAGSTDTQYF. DNA of the CDR3: TGTGCCAGCAGTTTAGGGGCGGGAAGCACAGATACGCAGTATTTT.

V usage is TRBV4-3 and J usage is TRBJ2-3; 8 bases map to TRBD2. Germline CDR1 reads LGHNA; CDR2 reads YSLEER. The junction had 9 bases not matched to a gene; V was cut back by 5 bases and J by 5 bases. The length of the CDR3 is 15 residues. As DNA, the CDR3 is TGCGCCAGCAGCTTCCAGCGGGAGTCTGAAGATACGCAGTATTTT. This translates into CASSFQRESEDTQYF.

The rearrangement uses TRBV28 and TRBJ1-6; TRBD1 matches 8 bases. The length of the CDR3 is 16 residues. In germline, CDR1 is MDHEN, CDR2 SYDVKM. The junction had 10 bases not matched to a gene; V was cut back by 3 bases and J by 9 bases. DNA for the CDR3: TGTGCCAGCAGTTTCCAAGGACAGGGTGTGAGTTCACCCCTCCACTTT. As protein: CASSFQGQGVSSPLHF.

In DNA form, the CDR3 reads TGTGCCAGCAGCTTAGGTGTAGGGAACAGGAATGAGCAGTTCTTC. Protein: CASSLGVGNRNEQFF. V usage is TRBV7-2 and J usage is TRBJ2-1; possible D gene TRBD1, 5 bases. Germline loops: CDR1 SGHTA, CDR2 FQGNSA. The CDR3 covers 15 residues. V lost 1 base and J 7 bases, leaving 14 bases between the germline ends. Based on the CDR3 plus reference TRBV7-2 and TRBJ2-1, the full variable domain is GAGVSQSPSNKVTEKGKDVELRCDPISGHTALYWYRQSLGQGLEFLIYFQGNSAPDKSGLPSDRFSAERTGGSVSTLTIQRTQQEDSAVYLCASSLGVGNRNEQFFGPGTRLTVL.

The V and J genes are TRBV5-4 and TRBJ1-2; possible D gene TRBD1, 5 bases. Germline V gives CDR1 SGHNT, CDR2 YYREEE (reference sequence). This CDR3 spans 19 amino acids. The germline V and J ends were trimmed by 3 bases and 2 bases, with 26 bases remaining between them. CDR3 nucleotides: TGTGCCAGCAGCTATTGGGCGGGAGGGCCAGGGCTTAAGAACTATGGCTACACCTTC. Protein: CASSYWAGGPGLKNYGYTF. The full variable domain, with the rest looked up from reference TRBV5-4 and TRBJ1-2, is ETGVTQSPTHLIKTRGQQVTLRCSSQSGHNTVSWYQQALGQGPQFIFQYYREEENGRGNFPPRFSGLQFPNYSSELNVNALELDDSALYLCASSYWAGGPGLKNYGYTFGSGTRLTVV.